This is a list of T cell receptor beta chains from one sample in a study of vaccination and CD4 T cells after COVID-19. TCRdb used MiXCR to reprocess the PCR reads, holding one entry per CDR3 protein. Of over 15,000 distinct CDR3 sequences listed, nearly 50% are singletons. These receptors are not linked to any known antigen. This specimen was CD4+ T cells from blood, cultured in vitro, taken before SARS-CoV-2 vaccination. The receptors come from a human donor who had recovered from COVID-19. The CDR3 runs from the conserved cysteine through the conserved F or W. D genes are given only for firm matches. Clone size is not always given. Where it is, it says once, few, many or a class for expanded clones.

abundance	d_gene	v_gene	j_gene	CDR3nt	CDR3aa
NA	NA	TRBV20-1	TRBJ2-7	TGCAGTGCTAGAAGGACTCGCGGAGATGCCTACGAGCAGTACTTC	CSARRTRGDAYEQYF
NA	NA	TRBV20-1	TRBJ2-5	TGCAGTGCTAGCCAGGGTGTAGAGACCCAGTACTTC	CSASQGVETQYF
NA	TRBD2	TRBV24-1	TRBJ2-1	TGTGCCACCAGTGAACCTGGGGGAGGGGCGAACAATGAGCAGTTCTTC	CATSEPGGGANNEQFF
NA	NA	TRBV28	TRBJ1-6	TGTGCCAGCATTTCAGACACGTTTAATTCACCCCTCCACTTT	CASISDTFNSPLHF
few	NA	TRBV6-4	TRBJ1-1	TGTGCCAGCAGTGATATACAGGGTAGGATGAACACTGAAGCTTTCTTT	CASSDIQGRMNTEAFF
few	TRBD1	TRBV7-9	TRBJ1-5	TGTGCCAGCAGCTTCCAAGGGGGCGGCAATCAGCCCCAGCATTTT	CASSFQGGGNQPQHF
few	NA	TRBV6-5	TRBJ1-1	TGTGCCAGCAGTTACCAGAGAAGCACAGGTGAAGCTTTCTTT	CASSYQRSTGEAFF
large	NA	TRBV7-9	TRBJ1-1	TGTGCCAGCAGCTATGAGCCGGGATCAGAAGCTTTCTTT	CASSYEPGSEAFF
NA	NA	TRBV19	TRBJ1-2	TGTGCCAGTAGTACCTCGGGGGGAGTTGCCTATGGCTACACCTTC	CASSTSGGVAYGYTF
few	NA	TRBV20-1	TRBJ1-6	TGCAGTGCTAGGGAACACGGGGAAATGCATTCACCCCTCCACTTT	CSAREHGEMHSPLHF
NA	TRBD2	TRBV2	TRBJ2-3	TGTGCCAGCAAACCAGGACTAGCGGGGGGCACAGATACGCAGTATTTT	CASKPGLAGGTDTQYF
NA	NA	TRBV7-9	TRBJ2-5	TGTGCCAGCAGCCCACAGACGCAGGGGTTCGGGGAGACCCAGTACTTC	CASSPQTQGFGETQYF
NA	NA	TRBV10-3	TRBJ2-2	TGTGCCATCAGGACACCCCTGATCTCCGGGGAGCTGTTTTTT	CAIRTPLISGELFF
NA	TRBD1	TRBV19	TRBJ2-1	TGTGCCAGTAGTGTTACCGGGACAGGGGGAGACAATGAGCAGTTCTTC	CASSVTGTGGDNEQFF
medium-sized	TRBD1	TRBV11-3	TRBJ2-1	TGTGCCAGCAGTCCTCCCGCGGGACAGGGCTTACATGAGCAGTTCTTC	CASSPPAGQGLHEQFF
NA	NA	TRBV7-2	TRBJ2-5	TGTGCCAGCAGCCCCCAGGCCGGATATCAAGAGACCCAGTACTTC	CASSPQAGYQETQYF
few	TRBD1	TRBV6-1	TRBJ1-5	TGTGCCAGCATTAAGGGGGCTAGTCAGCCCCAGCATTTT	CASIKGASQPQHF
NA	NA	TRBV2	TRBJ2-2	TGTGCCAGCAGTGCTTCGCTTTACCCTACCGGGGAGCTGTTTTTT	CASSASLYPTGELFF
NA	NA	TRBV11-3	TRBJ2-3	TGTGCCAGCCGTTGGGGGGCAGATACGCAGTATTTT	CASRWGADTQYF
few	NA	TRBV27	TRBJ2-5	TGTGCCAGCAGTCCCCGGCAGGGCAGCGAGACCCAGTACTTC	CASSPRQGSETQYF
NA	TRBD2	TRBV6-2/TRBV6-3	TRBJ2-7	TGTGCCAGCAGTTACAATTGGCTAGCGGGAGTGAACTACGAGCAGTACTTC	CASSYNWLAGVNYEQYF
once	NA	TRBV20-1	TRBJ1-6	TGCAGTGCTAGATCCGGGGGACACACCAATTCACCCCTCCACTTT	CSARSGGHTNSPLHF